This T cell receptor beta chain was identified in a study of blood T cells in healthy people across ages. This clonotype was seen a few times. The authors ran a second PCR of about 6 to 11 cycles using a sample-barcoded 5' primer and a J-beta primer mix. A template-switch adaptor that had 12 random nucleotides put a tag on each cDNA molecule. At least 3 million CDR3-containing paired-end reads were obtained per sample. TCRdb re-called the 5' RACE reads with MiXCR, one entry per CDR3 protein. Among 780,000 or so distinct CDR3 sequences listed, around 50% were seen once. The V end lost 4 bases, the J end lost 5 bases, and 14 bases lay between the germline ends. The CDR3 covers 14 residues. The germline V gene encodes CDR1 MDHEN and CDR2 SYDVKM.

The sequence came from a middle-aged man in good health. The chain carries TRBV28 and TRBJ2-5; a possible D gene is TRBD2 (6 bases). Sequences were obtained from blood. This chain's CDR3 is CASSWVASAETQYF. In DNA, the CDR3 is TGTGCCAGCAGTTGGGTCGCTAGCGCGGAGACCCAGTACTTC.